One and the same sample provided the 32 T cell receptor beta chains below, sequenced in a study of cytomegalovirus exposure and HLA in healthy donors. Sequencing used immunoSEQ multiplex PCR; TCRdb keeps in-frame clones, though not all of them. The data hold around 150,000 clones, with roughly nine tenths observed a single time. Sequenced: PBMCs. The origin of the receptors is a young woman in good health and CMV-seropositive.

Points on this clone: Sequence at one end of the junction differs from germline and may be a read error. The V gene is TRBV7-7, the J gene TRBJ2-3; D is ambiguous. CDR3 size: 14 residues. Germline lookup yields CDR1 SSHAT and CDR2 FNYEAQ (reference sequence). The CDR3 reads CASSLGLSTDTQYF. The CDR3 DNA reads TGTGCTAGCAGCTTAGGTTTAAGCACAGATACGCAGTATTTT.

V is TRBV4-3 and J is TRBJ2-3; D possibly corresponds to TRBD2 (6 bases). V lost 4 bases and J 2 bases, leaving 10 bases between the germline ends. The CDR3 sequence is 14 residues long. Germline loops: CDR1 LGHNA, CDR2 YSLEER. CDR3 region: CASSLAGLTDTQYF. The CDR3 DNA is TGCGCCAGCAGCCTGGCGGGGCTCACAGATACGCAGTATTTT.

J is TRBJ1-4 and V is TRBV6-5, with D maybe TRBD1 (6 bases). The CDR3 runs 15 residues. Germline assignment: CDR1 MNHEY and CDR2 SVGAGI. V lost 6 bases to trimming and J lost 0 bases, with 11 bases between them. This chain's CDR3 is CASSPGQSTNEKLFF. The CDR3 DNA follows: TGTGCCAGCAGCCCCGGACAGTCAACTAATGAAAAACTGTTTTTT.

The CDR3: CARGQGSEKLFF. CDR3 DNA: TGTGCCAGGGGACAGGGTAGCGAAAAACTGTTTTTT. This chain links TRBV6-4 with TRBJ1-4; TRBD1 matches at 9 bases. V shed 9 bases and J 8 bases; nucleotides not matched to a gene: 4. The CDR3 sequence is 12 residues long. The germline V gene has CDR1 MRHNA and CDR2 SNTAGT.

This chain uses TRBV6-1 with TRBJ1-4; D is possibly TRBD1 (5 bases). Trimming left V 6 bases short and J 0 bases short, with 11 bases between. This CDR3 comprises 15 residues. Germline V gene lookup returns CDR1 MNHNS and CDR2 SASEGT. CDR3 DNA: TGTGCCAGCAGACCGGACATTGCAACTAATGAAAAACTGTTTTTT. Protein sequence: CASRPDIATNEKLFF.

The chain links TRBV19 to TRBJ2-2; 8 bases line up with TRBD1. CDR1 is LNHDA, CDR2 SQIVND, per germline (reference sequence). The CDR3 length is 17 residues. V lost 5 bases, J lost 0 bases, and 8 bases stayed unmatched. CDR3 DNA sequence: TGTGCCAGTAGTGACGAGAACAGGGGGACGAACACCGGGGAGCTGTTTTTT. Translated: CASSDENRGTNTGELFF. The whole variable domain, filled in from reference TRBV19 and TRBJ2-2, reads DGGITQSPKYLFRKEGQNVTLSCEQNLNHDAMYWYRQDPGQGLRLIYYSQIVNDFQKGDIAEGYSVSREKKESFPLTVTSAQKNPTAFYLCASSDENRGTNTGELFFGEGSRLTVL.

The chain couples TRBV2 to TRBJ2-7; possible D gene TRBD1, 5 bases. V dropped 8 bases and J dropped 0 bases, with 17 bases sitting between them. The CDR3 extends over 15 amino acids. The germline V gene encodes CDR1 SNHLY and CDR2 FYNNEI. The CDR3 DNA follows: TGTGCCAGCCAGGGTCTGGACATCCCCTCCTACGAGCAGTACTTC. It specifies CASQGLDIPSYEQYF.

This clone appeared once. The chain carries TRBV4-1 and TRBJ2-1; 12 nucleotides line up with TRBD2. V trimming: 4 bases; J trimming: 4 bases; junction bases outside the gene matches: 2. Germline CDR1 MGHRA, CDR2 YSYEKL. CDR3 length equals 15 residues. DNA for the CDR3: TGCGCCAGCAGCCTCGGACTAGCGGGATACAATGAGCAGTTCTTC. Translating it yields CASSLGLAGYNEQFF.

The CDR3 coding sequence is TGTGCCAGCAGTTATCAGGGAGGTGAGCAGTTCTTC. This codes for CASSYQGGEQFF. The chain joins TRBV2 to TRBJ2-1, with D perhaps TRBD2 (6 bases). The CDR3 length is 12 residues. Germline CDR1 and CDR2: SNHLY and FYNNEI. With 5 bases removed from V and 9 bases from J, the gap between germline ends came to 11 bases.

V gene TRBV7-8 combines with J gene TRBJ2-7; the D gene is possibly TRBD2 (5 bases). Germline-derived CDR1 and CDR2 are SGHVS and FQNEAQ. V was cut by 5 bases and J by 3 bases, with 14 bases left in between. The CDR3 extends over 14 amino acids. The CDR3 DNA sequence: TGTGCCAGCAGCCCAGAGGAGGCCCGCTACGAGCAGTACTTC. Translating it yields CASSPEEARYEQYF.

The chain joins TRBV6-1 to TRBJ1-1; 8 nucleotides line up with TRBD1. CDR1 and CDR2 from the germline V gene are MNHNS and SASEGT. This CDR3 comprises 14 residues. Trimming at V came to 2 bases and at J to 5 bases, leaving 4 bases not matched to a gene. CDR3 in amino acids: CASSEYRGSTEAFF. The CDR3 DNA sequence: TGTGCCAGCAGTGAATACAGGGGGTCGACTGAAGCTTTCTTT.

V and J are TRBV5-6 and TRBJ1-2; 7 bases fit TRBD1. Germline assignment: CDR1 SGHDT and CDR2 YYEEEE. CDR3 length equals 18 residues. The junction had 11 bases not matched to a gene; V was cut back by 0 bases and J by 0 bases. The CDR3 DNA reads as TGTGCCAGCAGCTTGGTAGGGACAGTCAGTTTACCTAACTATGGCTACACCTTC. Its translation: CASSLVGTVSLPNYGYTF.

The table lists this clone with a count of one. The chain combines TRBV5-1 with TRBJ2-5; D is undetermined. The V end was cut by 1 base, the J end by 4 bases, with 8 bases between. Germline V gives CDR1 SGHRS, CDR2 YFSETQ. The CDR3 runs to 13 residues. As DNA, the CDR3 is TGCGCCAGCAGCTTGCCTACCTTAGAGACCCAGTACTTC. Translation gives CASSLPTLETQYF.

CDR3 residues: CASSPTSWSSYEQYF. The CDR3 DNA reads TGTGCCAGCAGCCCGACTAGTTGGTCGTCCTACGAGCAGTACTTC. The chain employs TRBV6-5 and TRBJ2-7, with D perhaps matching TRBD2 (6 bases). Deletions cut 6 bases from V and 1 base from J, with 16 bases between. CDR3 length: 15 residues. CDR1 MNHEY and CDR2 SVGAGI come from the germline V gene.

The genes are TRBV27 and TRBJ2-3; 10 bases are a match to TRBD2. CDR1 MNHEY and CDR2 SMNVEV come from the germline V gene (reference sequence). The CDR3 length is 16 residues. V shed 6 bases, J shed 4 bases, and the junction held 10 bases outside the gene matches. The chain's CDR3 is CASRNLLAGEADTQYF. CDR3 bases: TGTGCCAGCAGAAACCTTCTAGCGGGAGAGGCAGATACGCAGTATTTT.

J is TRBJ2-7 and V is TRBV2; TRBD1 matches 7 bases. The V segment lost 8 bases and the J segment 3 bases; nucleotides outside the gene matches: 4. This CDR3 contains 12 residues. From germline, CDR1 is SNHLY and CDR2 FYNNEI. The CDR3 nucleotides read TGTGCCAGCCTGACAGGGATCTACGAGCAGTACTTC. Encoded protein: CASLTGIYEQYF.

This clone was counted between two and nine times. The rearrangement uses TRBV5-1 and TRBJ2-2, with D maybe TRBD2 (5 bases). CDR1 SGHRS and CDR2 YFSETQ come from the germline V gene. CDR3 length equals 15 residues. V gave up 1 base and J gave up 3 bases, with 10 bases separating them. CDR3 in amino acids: CASSLRVGDTGELFF. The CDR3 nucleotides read TGCGCCAGCAGCTTGAGGGTGGGAGACACCGGGGAGCTGTTTTTT.

CDR3 bases: TGTGCCAGCAGCCTGGGACAGGTCTGGGGTGAGCAGTTCTTC. Residues: CASSLGQVWGEQFF. This rearrangement joins TRBV14 to TRBJ2-1; 8 bases match TRBD1. The J segment lost 9 bases and the V segment lost 4 bases, leaving 8 bases of the junction unmatched. Germline V gene lookup returns CDR1 SGHDN and CDR2 FVKESK. CDR3 length equals 14 residues. The whole variable domain, filled in from reference TRBV14 and TRBJ2-1, reads EAGVTQFPSHSVIEKGQTVTLRCDPISGHDNLYWYRRVMGKEIKFLLHFVKESKQDESGMPNNRFLAERTGGTYSTLKVQPAELEDSGVYFCASSLGQVWGEQFFGPGTRLTVL.

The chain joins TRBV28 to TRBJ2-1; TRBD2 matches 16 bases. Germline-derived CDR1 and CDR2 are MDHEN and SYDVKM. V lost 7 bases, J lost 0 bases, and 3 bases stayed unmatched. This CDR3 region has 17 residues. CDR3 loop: CASTGLAGGISYNEQFF. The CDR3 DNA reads TGTGCCAGCACGGGACTAGCGGGAGGGATCTCCTACAATGAGCAGTTCTTC.

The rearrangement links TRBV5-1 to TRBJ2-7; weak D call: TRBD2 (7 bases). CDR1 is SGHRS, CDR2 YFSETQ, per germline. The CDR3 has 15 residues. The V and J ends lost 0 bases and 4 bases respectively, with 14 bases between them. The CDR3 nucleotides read TGCGCCAGCAGCTTGGGACGGACAGCGGGATACGAGCAGTACTTC. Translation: CASSLGRTAGYEQYF.

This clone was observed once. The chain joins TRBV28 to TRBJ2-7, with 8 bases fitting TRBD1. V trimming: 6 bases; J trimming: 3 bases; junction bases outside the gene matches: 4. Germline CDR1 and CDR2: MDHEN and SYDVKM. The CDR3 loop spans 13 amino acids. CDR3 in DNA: TGTGCCAGCAGCCCCGGACAGGGCTACGAGCAGTACTTC. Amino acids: CASSPGQGYEQYF.

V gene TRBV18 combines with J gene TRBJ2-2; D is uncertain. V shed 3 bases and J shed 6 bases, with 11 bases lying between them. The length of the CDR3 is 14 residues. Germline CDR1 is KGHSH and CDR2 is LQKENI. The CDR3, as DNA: TGTGCCAGCTCACCTGTAGCTTTCCCCGGGGAGCTGTTTTTT. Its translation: CASSPVAFPGELFF. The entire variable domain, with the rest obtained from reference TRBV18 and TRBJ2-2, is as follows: NAGVMQNPRHLVRRRGQEARLRCSPMKGHSHVYWYRQLPEEGLKFMVYLQKENIIDESGMPKERFSAEFPKEGPSILRIQQVVRGDSAAYFCASSPVAFPGELFFGEGSRLTVL.

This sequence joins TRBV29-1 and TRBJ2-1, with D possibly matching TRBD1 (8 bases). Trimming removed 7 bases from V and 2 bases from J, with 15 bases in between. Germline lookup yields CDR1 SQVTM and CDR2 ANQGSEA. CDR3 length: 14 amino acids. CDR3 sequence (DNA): TGCAGCGGCAAACAGGGGGGGACCTACAATGAGCAGTTCTTC. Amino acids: CSGKQGGTYNEQFF.

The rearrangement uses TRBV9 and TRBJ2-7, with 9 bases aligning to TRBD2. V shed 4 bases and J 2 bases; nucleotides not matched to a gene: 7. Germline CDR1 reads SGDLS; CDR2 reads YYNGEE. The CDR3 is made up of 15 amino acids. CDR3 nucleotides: TGTGCCAGCAGCCCCCCCGCGGGAGGGACCTACGAGCAGTACTTC. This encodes CASSPPAGGTYEQYF.

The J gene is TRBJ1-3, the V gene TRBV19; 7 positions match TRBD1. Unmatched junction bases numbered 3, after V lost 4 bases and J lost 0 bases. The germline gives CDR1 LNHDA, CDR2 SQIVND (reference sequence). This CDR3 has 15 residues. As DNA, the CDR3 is TGTGCCAGTAGTACTGGGACAGCCTCTGGAAACACCATATATTTT. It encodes CASSTGTASGNTIYF.

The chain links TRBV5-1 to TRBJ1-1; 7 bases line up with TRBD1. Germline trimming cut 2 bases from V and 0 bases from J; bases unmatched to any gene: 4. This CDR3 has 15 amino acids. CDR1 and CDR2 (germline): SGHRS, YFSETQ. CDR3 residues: CASSFSTGMNTEAFF. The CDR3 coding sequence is TGCGCCAGCAGCTTTTCGACAGGGATGAACACTGAAGCTTTCTTT.

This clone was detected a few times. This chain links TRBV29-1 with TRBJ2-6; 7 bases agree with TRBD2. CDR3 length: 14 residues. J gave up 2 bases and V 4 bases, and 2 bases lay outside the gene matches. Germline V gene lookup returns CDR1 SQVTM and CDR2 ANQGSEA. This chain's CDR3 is CSVGGGAGANVLTF. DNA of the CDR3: TGCAGCGTTGGTGGGGGGGCTGGGGCCAACGTCCTGACTTTC.

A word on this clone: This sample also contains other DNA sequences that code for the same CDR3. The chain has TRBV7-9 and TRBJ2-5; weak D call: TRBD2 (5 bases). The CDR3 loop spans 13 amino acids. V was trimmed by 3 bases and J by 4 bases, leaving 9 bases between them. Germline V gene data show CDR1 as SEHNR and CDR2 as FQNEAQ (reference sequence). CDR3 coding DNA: TGTGCCAGCAGCTTGGCCGGAGGAGAGACCCAGTACTTC. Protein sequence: CASSLAGGETQYF.

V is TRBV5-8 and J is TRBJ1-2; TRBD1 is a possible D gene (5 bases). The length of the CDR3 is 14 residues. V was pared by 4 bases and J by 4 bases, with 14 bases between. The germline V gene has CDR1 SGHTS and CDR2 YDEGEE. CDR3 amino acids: CASSPERGLYGYTF. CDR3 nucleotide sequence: TGTGCCAGCAGCCCCGAAAGGGGCCTCTATGGCTACACCTTC.

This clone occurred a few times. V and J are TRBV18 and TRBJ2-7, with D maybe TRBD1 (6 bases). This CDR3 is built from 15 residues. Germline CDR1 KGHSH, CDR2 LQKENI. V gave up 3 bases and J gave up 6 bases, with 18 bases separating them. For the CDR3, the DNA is TGTGCCAGCTCACCCGCGTCTATAGGGGGATCCGAGCAGTACTTC. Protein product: CASSPASIGGSEQYF.

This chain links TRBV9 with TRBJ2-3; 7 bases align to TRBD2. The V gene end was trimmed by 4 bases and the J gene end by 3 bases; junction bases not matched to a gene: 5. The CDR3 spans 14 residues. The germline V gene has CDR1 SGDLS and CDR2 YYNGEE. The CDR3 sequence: CASSKEGLTDTQYF. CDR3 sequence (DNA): TGTGCCAGCAGCAAAGAGGGACTAACAGATACGCAGTATTTT.

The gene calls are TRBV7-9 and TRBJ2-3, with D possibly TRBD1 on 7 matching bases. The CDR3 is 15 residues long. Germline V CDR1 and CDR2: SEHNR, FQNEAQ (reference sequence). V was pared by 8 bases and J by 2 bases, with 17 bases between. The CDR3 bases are TGTGCCAGCGGGTCGACAGGGAGGCACACAGATACGCAGTATTTT. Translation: CASGSTGRHTDTQYF.